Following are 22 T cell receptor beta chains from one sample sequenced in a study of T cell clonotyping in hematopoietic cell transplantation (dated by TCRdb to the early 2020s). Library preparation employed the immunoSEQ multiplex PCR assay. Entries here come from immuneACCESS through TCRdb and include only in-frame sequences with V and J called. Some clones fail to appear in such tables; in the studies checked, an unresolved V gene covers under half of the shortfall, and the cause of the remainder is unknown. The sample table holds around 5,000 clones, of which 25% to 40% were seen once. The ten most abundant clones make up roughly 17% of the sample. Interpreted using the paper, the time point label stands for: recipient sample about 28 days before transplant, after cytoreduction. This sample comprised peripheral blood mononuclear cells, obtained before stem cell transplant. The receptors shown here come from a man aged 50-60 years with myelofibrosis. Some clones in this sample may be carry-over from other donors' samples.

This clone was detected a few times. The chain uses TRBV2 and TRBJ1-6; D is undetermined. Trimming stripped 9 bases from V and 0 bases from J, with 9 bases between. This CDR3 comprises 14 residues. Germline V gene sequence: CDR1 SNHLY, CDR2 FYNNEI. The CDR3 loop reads CASSGSSYNSPLHF. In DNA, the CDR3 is TGTGCCAGTTCTGGAAGCTCCTATAATTCACCCCTCCACTTT.

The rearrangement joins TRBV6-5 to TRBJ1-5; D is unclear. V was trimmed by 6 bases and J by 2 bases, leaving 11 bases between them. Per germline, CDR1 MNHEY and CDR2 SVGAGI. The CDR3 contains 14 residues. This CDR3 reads CASRTGYGNQPQHF. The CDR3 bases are TGTGCCAGCAGGACTGGGTACGGCAATCAGCCCCAGCATTTT.

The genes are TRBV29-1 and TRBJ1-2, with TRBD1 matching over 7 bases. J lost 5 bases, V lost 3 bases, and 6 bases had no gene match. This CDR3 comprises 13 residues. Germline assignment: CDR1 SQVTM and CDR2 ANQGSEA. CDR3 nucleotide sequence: TGCAGCGTTGATCCTGCAGGGGGGTATGGCTACACCTTC. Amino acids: CSVDPAGGYGYTF. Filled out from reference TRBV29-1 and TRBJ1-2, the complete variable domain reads SAVISQKPSRDICQRGTSLTIQCQVDSQVTMMFWYRQQPGQSLTLIATANQGSEATYESGFVIDKFPISRPNLTFSTLTVSNMSPEDSSIYLCSVDPAGGYGYTFGSGTRLTVV.

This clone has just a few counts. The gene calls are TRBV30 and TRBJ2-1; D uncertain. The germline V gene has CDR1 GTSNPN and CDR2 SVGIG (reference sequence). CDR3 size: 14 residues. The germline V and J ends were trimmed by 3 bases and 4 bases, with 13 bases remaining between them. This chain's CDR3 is CAWSTGQGYNEQFF. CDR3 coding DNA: TGTGCCTGGAGCACCGGGCAAGGGTACAATGAGCAGTTCTTC.

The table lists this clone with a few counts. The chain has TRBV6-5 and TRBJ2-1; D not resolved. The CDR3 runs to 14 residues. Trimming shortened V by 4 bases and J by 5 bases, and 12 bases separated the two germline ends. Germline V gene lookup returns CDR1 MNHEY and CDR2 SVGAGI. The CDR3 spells CASSSLGLNNEQFF. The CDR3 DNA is TGTGCCAGCAGTTCGCTAGGGCTGAACAATGAGCAGTTCTTC.

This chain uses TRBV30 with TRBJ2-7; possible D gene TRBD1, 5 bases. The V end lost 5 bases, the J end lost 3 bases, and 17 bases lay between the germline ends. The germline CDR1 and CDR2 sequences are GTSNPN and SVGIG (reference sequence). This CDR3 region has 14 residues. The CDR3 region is CAWRSDKQSYEQYF. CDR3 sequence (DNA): TGTGCCTGGCGCTCGGACAAGCAAAGCTACGAGCAGTACTTC.

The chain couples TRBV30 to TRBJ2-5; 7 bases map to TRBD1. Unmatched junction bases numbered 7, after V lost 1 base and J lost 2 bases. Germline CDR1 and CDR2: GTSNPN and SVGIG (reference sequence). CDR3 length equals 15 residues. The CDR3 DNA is TGTGCCTGGAGTGCCCACAGGGGTCTTCAAGAGACCCAGTACTTC. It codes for CAWSAHRGLQETQYF.

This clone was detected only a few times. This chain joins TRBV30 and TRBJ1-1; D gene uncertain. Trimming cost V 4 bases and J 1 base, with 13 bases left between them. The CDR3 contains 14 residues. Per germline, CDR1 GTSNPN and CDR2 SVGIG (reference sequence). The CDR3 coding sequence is TGTGCCTGGATTCCGGTTCTTAGGAACACTGAAGCTTTCTTT. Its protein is CAWIPVLRNTEAFF.

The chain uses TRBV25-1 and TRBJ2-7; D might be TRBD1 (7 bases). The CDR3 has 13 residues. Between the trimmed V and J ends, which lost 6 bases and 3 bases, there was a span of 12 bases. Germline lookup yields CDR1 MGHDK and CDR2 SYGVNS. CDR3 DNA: TGTGCCAGCAGCAGCCAGGGGGGCTACGAGCAGTACTTC. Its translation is CASSSQGGYEQYF.

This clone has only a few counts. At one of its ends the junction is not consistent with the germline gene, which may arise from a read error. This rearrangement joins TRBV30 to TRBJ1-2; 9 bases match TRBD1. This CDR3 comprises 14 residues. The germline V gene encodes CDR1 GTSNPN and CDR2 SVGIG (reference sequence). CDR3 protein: CAWGETGGPYGYTF. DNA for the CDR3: TGTGCCTGGGGGGAGACAGGGGGTCCCTATGGGTACACCTTC.

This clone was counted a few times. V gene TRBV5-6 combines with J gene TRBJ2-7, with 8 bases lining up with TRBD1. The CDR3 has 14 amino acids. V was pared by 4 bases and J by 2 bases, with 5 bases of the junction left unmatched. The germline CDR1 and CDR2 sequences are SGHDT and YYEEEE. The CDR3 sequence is CASSRDRLPYEQYF. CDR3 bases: TGTGCCAGCAGCAGGGACAGGCTTCCCTACGAGCAGTACTTC.

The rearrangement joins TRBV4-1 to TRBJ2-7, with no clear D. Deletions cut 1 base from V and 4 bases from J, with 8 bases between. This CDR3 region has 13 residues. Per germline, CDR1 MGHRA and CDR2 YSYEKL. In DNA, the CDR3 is TGCGCCAGCAGCCAAGTCCCCGGGTACGAGCAGTACTTC. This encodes CASSQVPGYEQYF.

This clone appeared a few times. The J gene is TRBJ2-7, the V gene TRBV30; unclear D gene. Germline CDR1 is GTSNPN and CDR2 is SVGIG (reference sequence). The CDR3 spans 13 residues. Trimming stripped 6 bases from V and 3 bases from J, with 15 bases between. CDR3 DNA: TGTGCCTGTACAACGGGTCTACTCTACGAGCAGTACGTC. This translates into CACTTGLLYEQYV.

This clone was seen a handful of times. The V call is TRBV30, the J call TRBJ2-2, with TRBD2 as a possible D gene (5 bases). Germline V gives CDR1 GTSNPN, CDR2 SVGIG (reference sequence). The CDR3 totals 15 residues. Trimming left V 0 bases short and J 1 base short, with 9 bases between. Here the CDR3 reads CAWSVRGRNTGELFF. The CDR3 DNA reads TGTGCCTGGAGTGTACGAGGGAGGAACACCGGGGAGCTGTTTTTT.

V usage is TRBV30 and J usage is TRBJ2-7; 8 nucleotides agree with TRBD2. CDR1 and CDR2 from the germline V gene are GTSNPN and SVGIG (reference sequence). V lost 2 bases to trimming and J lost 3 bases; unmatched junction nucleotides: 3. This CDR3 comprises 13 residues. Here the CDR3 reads CAWSPGGGYEQYF. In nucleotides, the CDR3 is TGTGCCTGGAGTCCCGGGGGGGGCTACGAGCAGTACTTC.

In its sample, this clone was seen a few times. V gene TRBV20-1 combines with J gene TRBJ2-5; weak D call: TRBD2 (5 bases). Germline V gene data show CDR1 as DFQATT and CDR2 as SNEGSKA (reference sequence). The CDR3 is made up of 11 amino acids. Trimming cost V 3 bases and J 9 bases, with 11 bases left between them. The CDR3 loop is CSARAFGAQYF. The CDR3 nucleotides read TGCAGTGCTAGGGCATTCGGGGCCCAGTACTTC.

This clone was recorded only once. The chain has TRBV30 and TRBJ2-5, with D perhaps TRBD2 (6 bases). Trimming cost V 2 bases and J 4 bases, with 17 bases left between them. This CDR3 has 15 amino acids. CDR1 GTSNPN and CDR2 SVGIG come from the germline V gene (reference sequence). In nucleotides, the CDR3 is TGTGCCTGGAGTACCGGCCGGGGAGGACGAGAGACCCAGTACTTC. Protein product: CAWSTGRGGRETQYF.

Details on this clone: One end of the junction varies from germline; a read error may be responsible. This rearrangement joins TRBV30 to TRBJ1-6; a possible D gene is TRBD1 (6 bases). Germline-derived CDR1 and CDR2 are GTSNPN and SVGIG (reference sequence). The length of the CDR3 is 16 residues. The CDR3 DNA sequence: TGTGCCTGGAGAGGACAGTCCTCCACCTATAGTTCACCCCTCCACTTT. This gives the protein CAWRGQSSTYSSPLHF.

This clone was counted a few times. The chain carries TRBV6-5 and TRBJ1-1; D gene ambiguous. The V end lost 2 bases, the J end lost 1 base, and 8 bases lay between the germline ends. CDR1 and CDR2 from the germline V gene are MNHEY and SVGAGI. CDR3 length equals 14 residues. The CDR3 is CASSYEVGNTEAFF. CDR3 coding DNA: TGTGCCAGCAGTTACGAGGTTGGGAACACTGAAGCTTTCTTT.

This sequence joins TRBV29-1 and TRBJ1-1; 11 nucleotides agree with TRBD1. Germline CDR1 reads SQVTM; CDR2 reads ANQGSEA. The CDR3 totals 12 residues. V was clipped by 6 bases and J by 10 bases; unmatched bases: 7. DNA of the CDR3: TGCAGCGTCCGGGGACAGGGGGATGGAGCTTTCTTT. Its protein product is CSVRGQGDGAFF.

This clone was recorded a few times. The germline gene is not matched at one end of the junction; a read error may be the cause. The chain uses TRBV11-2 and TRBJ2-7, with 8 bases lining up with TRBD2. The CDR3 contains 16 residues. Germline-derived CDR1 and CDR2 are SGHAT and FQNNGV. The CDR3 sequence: CASSPPSPGLASEQHF. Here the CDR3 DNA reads TGTGCCAGCAGCCCGCCCTCGCCTGGACTAGCAAGCGAGCAGCACTTC.

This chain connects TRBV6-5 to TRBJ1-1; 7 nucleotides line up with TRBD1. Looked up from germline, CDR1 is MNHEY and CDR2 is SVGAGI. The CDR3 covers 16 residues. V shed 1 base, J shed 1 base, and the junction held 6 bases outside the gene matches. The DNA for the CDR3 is TGTGCCAGCAGTTACTGGGGGACAGCGCAGAACACTGAAGCTTTCTTT. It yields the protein CASSYWGTAQNTEAFF.